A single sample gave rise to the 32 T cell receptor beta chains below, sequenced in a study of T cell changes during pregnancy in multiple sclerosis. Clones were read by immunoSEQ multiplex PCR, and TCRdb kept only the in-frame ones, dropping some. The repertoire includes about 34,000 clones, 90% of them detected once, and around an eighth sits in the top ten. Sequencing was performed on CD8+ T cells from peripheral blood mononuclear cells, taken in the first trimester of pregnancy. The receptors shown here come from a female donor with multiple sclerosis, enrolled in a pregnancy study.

The CDR3 sequence: CASSEKTGTGANVLTF. The CDR3 DNA sequence: TGTGCCAGCAGTGAAAAGACAGGGACTGGGGCCAACGTCCTGACTTTC. The V and J genes are TRBV6-1 and TRBJ2-6, with 7 bases matching TRBD1. Trimming removed 2 bases from V and 2 bases from J; junction bases left unmatched: 3. The CDR3 sequence is 16 residues long. Germline V gene lookup returns CDR1 MNHNS and CDR2 SASEGT.

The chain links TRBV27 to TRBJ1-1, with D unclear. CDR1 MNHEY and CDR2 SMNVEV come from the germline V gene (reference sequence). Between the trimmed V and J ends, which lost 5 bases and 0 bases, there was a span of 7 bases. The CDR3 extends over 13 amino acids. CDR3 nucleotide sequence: TGTGCCAGCAGTCTACAGATGAACACTGAAGCTTTCTTT. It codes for CASSLQMNTEAFF.

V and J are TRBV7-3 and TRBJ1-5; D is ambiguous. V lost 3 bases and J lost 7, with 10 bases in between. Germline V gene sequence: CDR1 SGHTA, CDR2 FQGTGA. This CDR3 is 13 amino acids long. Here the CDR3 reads CASSFRISQPQHF. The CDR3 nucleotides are TGTGCCAGCAGCTTTCGTATAAGCCAGCCCCAGCATTTT.

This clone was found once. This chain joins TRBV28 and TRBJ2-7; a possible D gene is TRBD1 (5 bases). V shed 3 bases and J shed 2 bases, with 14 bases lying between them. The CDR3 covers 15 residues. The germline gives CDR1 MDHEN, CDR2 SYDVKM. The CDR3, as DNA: TGTGCCAGCAGTTTGGACACCATGGGCCCCTACGAGCAGTACTTC. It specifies CASSLDTMGPYEQYF.

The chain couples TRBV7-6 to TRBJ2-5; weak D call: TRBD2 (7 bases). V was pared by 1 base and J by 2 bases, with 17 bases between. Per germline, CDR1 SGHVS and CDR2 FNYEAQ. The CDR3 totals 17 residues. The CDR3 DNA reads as TGTGCCAGCAGCTTAGATCCCGGGGGGCGAGTGCAAGAGACCCAGTACTTC. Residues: CASSLDPGGRVQETQYF.

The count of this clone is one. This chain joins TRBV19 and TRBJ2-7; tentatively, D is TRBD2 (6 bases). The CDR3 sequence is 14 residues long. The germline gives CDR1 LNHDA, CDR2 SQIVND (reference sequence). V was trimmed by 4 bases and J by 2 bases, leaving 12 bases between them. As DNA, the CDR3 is TGTGCCAGTAGTACCGGGACGGGGGCCTACGAGCAGTACTTC. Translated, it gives CASSTGTGAYEQYF.

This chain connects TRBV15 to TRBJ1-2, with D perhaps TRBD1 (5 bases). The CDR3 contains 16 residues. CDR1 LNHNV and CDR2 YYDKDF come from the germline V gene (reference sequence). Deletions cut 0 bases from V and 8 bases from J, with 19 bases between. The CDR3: CATSRDESGGVEGYTF. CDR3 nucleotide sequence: TGTGCCACCAGCAGAGATGAGTCGGGGGGGGTAGAGGGCTACACCTTC.

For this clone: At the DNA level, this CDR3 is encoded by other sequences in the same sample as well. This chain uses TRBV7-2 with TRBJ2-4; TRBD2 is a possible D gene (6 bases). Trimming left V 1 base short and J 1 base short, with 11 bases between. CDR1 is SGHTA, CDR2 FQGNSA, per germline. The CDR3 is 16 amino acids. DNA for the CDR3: TGTGCCAGCAGCTTAGGGGGGGTAGAGGCCAAAAACATTCAGTACTTC. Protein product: CASSLGGVEAKNIQYF.

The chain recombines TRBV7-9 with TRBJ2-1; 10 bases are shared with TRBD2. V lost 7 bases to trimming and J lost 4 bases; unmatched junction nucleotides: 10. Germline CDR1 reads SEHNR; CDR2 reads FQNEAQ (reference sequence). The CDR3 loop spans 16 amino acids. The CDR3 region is CASTSQLAGRYNEQFF. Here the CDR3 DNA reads TGTGCCAGCACCTCTCAACTAGCGGGAAGATACAATGAGCAGTTCTTC.

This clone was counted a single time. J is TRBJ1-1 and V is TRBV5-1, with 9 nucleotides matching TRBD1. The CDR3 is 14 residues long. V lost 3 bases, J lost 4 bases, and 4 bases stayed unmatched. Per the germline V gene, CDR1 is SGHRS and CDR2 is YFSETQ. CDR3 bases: TGCGCCAGCAGCTGGACAGGGGTTGGCACTGAAGCTTTCTTT. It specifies CASSWTGVGTEAFF.

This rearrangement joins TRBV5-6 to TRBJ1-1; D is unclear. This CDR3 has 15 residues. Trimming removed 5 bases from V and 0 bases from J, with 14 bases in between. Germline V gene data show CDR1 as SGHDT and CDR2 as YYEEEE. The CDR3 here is CASRSDPGMNTEAFF. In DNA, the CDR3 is TGTGCCAGCAGGTCCGATCCGGGGATGAACACTGAAGCTTTCTTT.

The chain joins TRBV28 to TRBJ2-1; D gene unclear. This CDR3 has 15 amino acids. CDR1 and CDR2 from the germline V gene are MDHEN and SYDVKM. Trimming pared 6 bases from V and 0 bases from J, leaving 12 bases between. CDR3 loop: CASSNTVGSYNEQFF. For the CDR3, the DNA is TGTGCCAGCAGCAATACAGTTGGCTCCTACAATGAGCAGTTCTTC.

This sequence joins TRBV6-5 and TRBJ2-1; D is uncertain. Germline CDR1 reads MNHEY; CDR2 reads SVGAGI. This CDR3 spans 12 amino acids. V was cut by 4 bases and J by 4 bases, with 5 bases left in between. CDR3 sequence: CASSSGYNEQFF. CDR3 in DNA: TGTGCCAGCAGTTCAGGATACAATGAGCAGTTCTTC.

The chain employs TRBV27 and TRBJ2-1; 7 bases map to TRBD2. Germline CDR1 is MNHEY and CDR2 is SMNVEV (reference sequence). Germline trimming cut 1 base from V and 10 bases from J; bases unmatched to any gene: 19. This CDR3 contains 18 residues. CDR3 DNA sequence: TGTGCCAGCAGTTTATTGCTCGGACTAGTTGGAAGGGTCAAGGAGCAGTTCTTC. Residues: CASSLLLGLVGRVKEQFF.

The DNA of the CDR3 is TGCGCCAGCAGCTTGGTATGGACTAGCGGCGAAACCTCCTACGAGCAGTACTTC. Its protein is CASSLVWTSGETSYEQYF. The chain recombines TRBV5-1 with TRBJ2-7; TRBD2 matches 10 bases. Trimming cost V 0 bases and J 0 bases; bases outside gene matches: 9. Per germline, CDR1 SGHRS and CDR2 YFSETQ. The CDR3 runs to 18 residues.

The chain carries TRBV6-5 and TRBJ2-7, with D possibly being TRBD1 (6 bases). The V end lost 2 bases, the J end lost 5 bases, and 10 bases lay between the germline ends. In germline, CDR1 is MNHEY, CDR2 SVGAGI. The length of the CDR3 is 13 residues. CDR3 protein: CASSYHTGHEQYF. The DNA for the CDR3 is TGTGCCAGCAGTTACCACACAGGGCACGAGCAGTACTTC.

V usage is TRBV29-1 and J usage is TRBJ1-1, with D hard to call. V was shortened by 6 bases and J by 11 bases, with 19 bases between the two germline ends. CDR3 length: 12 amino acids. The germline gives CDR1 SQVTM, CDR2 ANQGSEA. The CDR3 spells CSVRAGTHQAFF. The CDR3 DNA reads TGCAGCGTCCGGGCGGGTACCCATCAGGCTTTCTTT.

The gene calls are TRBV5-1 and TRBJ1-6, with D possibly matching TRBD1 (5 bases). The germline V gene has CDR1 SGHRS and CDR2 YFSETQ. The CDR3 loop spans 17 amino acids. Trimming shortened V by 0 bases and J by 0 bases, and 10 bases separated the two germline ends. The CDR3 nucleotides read TGCGCCAGCAGCTTGGAGGGGTGGGGCTCCTATAATTCACCCCTCCACTTT. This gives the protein CASSLEGWGSYNSPLHF.

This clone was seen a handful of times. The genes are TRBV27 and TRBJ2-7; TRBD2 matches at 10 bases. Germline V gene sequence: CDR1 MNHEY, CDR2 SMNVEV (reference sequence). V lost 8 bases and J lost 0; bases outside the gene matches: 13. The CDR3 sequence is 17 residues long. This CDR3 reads CASCALAGPQSSYEQYF. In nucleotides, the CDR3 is TGTGCCAGCTGTGCACTAGCGGGACCACAAAGCTCCTACGAGCAGTACTTC.

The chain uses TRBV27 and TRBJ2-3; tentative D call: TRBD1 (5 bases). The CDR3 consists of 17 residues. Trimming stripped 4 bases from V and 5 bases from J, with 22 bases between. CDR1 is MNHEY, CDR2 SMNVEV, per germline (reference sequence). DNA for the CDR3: TGTGCCAGCAGTTCTCGCACAGGTGTAGCCGGGCAAGATACGCAGTATTTT. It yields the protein CASSSRTGVAGQDTQYF.

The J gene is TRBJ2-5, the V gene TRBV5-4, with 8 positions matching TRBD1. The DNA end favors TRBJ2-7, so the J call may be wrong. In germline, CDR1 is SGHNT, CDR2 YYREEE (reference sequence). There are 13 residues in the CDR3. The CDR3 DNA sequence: TGTGCCTGGGGGGACAGGCTTTCCTACGAGCAGTACTTC. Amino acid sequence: CAWGDRLSYEQYF.

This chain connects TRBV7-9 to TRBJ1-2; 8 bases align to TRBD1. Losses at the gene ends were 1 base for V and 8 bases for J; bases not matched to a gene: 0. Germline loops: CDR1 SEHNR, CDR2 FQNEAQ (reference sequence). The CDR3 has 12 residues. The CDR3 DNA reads TGTGCCAGCAGCTTAGACAGGGGGGGCTACACCTTC. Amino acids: CASSLDRGGYTF.

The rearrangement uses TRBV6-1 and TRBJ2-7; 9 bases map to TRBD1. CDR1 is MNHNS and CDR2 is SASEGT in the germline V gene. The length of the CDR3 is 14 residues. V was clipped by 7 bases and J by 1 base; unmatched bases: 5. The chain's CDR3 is CASTRDRGSYEQYF. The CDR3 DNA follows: TGTGCCAGCACCCGTGACAGGGGGTCCTACGAGCAGTACTTC.

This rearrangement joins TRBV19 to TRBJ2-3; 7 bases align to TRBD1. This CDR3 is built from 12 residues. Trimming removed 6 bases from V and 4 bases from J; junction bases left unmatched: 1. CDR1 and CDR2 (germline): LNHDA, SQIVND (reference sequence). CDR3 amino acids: CASSQGADTQYF. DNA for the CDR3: TGTGCCAGTAGCCAGGGGGCAGATACGCAGTATTTT. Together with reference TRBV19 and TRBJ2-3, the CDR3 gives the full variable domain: DGGITQSPKYLFRKEGQNVTLSCEQNLNHDAMYWYRQDPGQGLRLIYYSQIVNDFQKGDIAEGYSVSREKKESFPLTVTSAQKNPTAFYLCASSQGADTQYFGPGTRLTVL.

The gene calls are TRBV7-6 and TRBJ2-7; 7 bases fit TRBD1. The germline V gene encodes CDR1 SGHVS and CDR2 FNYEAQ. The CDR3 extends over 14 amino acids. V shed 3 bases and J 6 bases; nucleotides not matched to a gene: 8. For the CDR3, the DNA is TGTGCCAGCAGCTTGGAGACAGGGTACGGCGAGCAGTACTTC. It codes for CASSLETGYGEQYF. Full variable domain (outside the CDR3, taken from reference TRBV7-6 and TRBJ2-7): GAGVSQSPRYKVTKRGQDVALRCDPISGHVSLYWYRQALGQGPEFLTYFNYEAQQDKSGLPNDRFSAERPEGSISTLTIQRTEQRDSAMYRCASSLETGYGEQYFGPGTRLTVT.

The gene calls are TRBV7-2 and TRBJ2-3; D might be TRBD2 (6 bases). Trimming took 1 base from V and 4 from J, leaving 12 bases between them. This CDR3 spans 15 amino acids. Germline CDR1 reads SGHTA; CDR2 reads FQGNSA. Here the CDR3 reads CASSLGLVWADTQYF. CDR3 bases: TGTGCCAGCAGCTTAGGACTAGTTTGGGCAGATACGCAGTATTTT.

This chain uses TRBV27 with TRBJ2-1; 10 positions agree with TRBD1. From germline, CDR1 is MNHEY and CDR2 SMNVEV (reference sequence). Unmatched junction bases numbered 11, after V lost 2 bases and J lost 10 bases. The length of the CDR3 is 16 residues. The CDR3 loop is CASSLKSGTGEREQFF. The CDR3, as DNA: TGTGCCAGCAGTTTAAAGTCAGGGACAGGGGAAAGAGAGCAGTTCTTC.

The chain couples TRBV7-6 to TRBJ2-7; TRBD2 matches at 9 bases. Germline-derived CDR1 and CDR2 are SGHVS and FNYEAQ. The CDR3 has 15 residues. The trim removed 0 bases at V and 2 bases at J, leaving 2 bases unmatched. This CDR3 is CASSLAAGGAYEQYF. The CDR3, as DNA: TGTGCCAGCAGCTTAGCGGCGGGAGGGGCCTACGAGCAGTACTTC.

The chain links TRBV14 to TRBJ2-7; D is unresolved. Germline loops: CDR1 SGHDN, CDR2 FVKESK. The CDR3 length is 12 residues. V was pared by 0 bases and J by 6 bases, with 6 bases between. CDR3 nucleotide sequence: TGTGCCAGCAGCCAAGACACAATCGAGCAGTACTTC. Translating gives CASSQDTIEQYF.

This chain's CDR3 is CSVVRETGAFHEAFF. The CDR3 coding sequence is TGCAGCGTTGTTAGGGAGACAGGTGCCTTTCACGAAGCTTTCTTT. The chain couples TRBV29-1 to TRBJ1-1; D possibly corresponds to TRBD1 (6 bases). V was clipped by 4 bases and J by 8 bases, with 23 bases between them. The CDR3 extends over 15 amino acids. CDR1 SQVTM and CDR2 ANQGSEA come from the germline V gene. Variable domain in full (rest from reference TRBV29-1 and TRBJ1-1): SAVISQKPSRDICQRGTSLTIQCQVDSQVTMMFWYRQQPGQSLTLIATANQGSEATYESGFVIDKFPISRPNLTFSTLTVSNMSPEDSSIYLCSVVRETGAFHEAFFGQGTRLTVV.

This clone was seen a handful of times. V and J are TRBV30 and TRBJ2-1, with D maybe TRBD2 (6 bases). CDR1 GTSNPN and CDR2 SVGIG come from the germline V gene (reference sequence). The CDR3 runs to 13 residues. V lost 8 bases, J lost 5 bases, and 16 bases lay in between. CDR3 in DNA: TGTGCCCTCCGGGAGCTGGTGAACAATGAGCAGTTCTTC. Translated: CALRELVNNEQFF.

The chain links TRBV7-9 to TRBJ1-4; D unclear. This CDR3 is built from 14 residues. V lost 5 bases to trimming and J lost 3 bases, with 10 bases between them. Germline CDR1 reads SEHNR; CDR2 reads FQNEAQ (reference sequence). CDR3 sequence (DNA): TGTGCCAGCAGCCGGCCTAGTGCTAATGAAAAACTGTTTTTT. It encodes CASSRPSANEKLFF.